This T cell receptor beta chain is from a study of tumor-infiltrating lymphocytes in primary liver carcinoma. The researchers produced TCR beta cDNA from around 0.5 ug total RNA with a constant-region primer. Researchers made the TCR beta libraries by running three nested multiplex PCR rounds with slightly modified ARM-PCR. For approximately 11 cycles apiece, the opening two PCR rounds ran with TRBV1-TRBV30 forward primers and a C-beta reverse primer. TCRdb processed the multiplex PCR reads anew with MiXCR; each CDR3 protein has one entry. The table shows more than 95,000 distinct CDR3 sequences, with roughly 80% occurring only once. Germline values: CDR1 ENHRY, CDR2 SYGVKD. The CDR3 extends over 15 amino acids. Comments on this clonotype: A junction end diverges from the germline sequence, so it may reflect a read error.

The source material, about 18-33 mg of unsorted bulk tissue, was used to co-extract RNA and DNA. Surgery removed the patients' primary liver carcinoma. Sequencing used liver tumor tissue from sampling region 3. Indicated subset: tumor region T3, left-lateral pole. The sequence derives from a man aged 35 to 55 with primary liver carcinoma and hepatitis B virus infection. The gene calls are TRBV10-3 and TRBJ1-5; tentatively, D is TRBD1 (5 bases). The CDR3 region has the DNA TGTCCCATCAGAGATGACGACAGCCAAAATAAGCCCCAGCATTTT. Translated, it gives CPIRDDDSQNKPQHF.